Listed below are T cell receptor beta chains from one sample, sequenced in a study of blood T cell repertoires in COVID-19. The protocol was immunoSEQ multiplex PCR, while the TCRdb copy is restricted to in-frame clones and leaves out a portion. This sample carries about 370,000 clones, roughly nine tenths of them seen once, and the ten largest clones take roughly 1%. Sequencing was performed on PBMCs or T cells enriched from blood (not recorded which). These receptors all come from a man aged 18-30 years who had recovered from COVID-19. The conserved cysteine and the conserved F or W are not part of the CDR3 here.

V	J	CDR3
TRBV4-2	TRBJ2-1	ASSPNPLAGDFYNEQF
TRBV6-5	TRBJ1-4	ASRTGGGEKLF
TRBV7-8	TRBJ2-5	ASSPWGEETQY
TRBV7-2	TRBJ1-4	ASSSGTGHEKLF
TRBV21-1	TRBJ2-1	ASSKEIGTSGSGDEQF
TRBV10-3	TRBJ1-1	AISAAGFDTEAF
TRBV24-1	TRBJ2-5	ATSDLSGIEETQY
TRBV29-1	TRBJ2-7	SVEGTGLPYEQY
TRBV27	TRBJ2-7	ASSLRGTGSYEQY
TRBV4-2	TRBJ2-2	ASSQLRTANTGELF
TRBV30	TRBJ1-2	AWSGGGTGGASNGYT
TRBV27	TRBJ1-2	ASSRGTASYGYT
TRBV11-2	TRBJ2-1	ASSPGTGKYNEQF
TRBV5-8	TRBJ1-4	ASRLNQGVNEKLF
TRBV28	TRBJ1-2	ASTDRDGYT
TRBV7-2	TRBJ2-5	ASSLWLAGGETQY
TRBV7-8	TRBJ1-3	ASSLVTYDLSGNTIY
TRBV9	TRBJ2-1	ASSPNQVLYNEQF
TRBV21-1	TRBJ2-1	ASSPRTGTEQF
TRBV28	TRBJ2-7	ASSLLGQGDLYEQY
TRBV27	TRBJ2-2	ASRRDTNTGELF
TRBV27	TRBJ1-1	ASRPRQGIPVNTEAF
TRBV7-2	TRBJ1-2	ASSSRQGQGRAGYT
TRBV25-1	TRBJ1-6	ASSESRVSSPLH
TRBV19	TRBJ2-3	ASRPRGANTDTQY
TRBV29-1	TRBJ1-5	SVATGTDQPQH
TRBV7-9	TRBJ2-7	ASIPSGARGRV
TRBV18	TRBJ2-2	ASSPRWDSNTGELF
TRBV3-1/TRBV3-2	TRBJ2-5	ASSQSGQGETQY
TRBV7-6	TRBJ2-6	ASSLGVGTVVSSGANVLT
TRBV27	TRBJ1-2	ASRPQGLVYGYT
TRBV5-1	TRBJ1-2	ASSFSRGDIGNYGYT
TRBV3-1/TRBV3-2	TRBJ2-3	ASSQGGGRVDTQY
TRBV5-1	TRBJ1-1	ASTPTGVAAYTEAF
TRBV12-5	TRBJ1-1	ASGLVGDRDTEAF
TRBV7-2	TRBJ1-6	ASSFRGGYSPLH
TRBV10-1	TRBJ2-1	ASSESGTSGLNEQF
TRBV14	TRBJ2-5	ASSLGTDQETQY
TRBV12-3/TRBV12-4	TRBJ2-3	ASSPGGVDTQY
TRBV5-4	TRBJ2-3	ASSLGLAGVSDTQY
TRBV5-6	TRBJ2-7	ASSLSSYEQY
TRBV29-1	TRBJ2-1	SVVSGFQGSEQF
TRBV5-5	TRBJ1-3	ASSLNTALGGPSGNTIY
TRBV14	TRBJ1-5	ASSSTGGQPQH
TRBV28	TRBJ1-2	ASSLRGYGYT
TRBV6-5	TRBJ1-6	ASSWGPSYNSPLH
TRBV7-3	TRBJ2-2	ASSRAGGTGELF
TRBV27	TRBJ2-6	ASTNLGDRGPSGANVLT
TRBV6-5	TRBJ1-6	ASSYSSGTFGSPLH
TRBV3-1/TRBV3-2	TRBJ1-2	ASSQPTTGVLGGYT
TRBV19	TRBJ1-2	ASSDPGQGNYGYT
TRBV15	TRBJ1-5	ATRPSDRGGSNQPQH
TRBV19	TRBJ2-7	ASSTGSGGSVYEQY
TRBV5-8	TRBJ2-3	ASSPRLAGESTDTQY
TRBV7-3	TRBJ2-5	ASSPTGGAQETQY
TRBV24-1	TRBJ2-1	ATGQWESEQF
TRBV28	TRBJ2-1	ASNARTSNVQVNEQF
TRBV27	TRBJ2-1	ASKDPGQVFNEQF
TRBV25-1	TRBJ1-4	ASRETGEVGGKLF